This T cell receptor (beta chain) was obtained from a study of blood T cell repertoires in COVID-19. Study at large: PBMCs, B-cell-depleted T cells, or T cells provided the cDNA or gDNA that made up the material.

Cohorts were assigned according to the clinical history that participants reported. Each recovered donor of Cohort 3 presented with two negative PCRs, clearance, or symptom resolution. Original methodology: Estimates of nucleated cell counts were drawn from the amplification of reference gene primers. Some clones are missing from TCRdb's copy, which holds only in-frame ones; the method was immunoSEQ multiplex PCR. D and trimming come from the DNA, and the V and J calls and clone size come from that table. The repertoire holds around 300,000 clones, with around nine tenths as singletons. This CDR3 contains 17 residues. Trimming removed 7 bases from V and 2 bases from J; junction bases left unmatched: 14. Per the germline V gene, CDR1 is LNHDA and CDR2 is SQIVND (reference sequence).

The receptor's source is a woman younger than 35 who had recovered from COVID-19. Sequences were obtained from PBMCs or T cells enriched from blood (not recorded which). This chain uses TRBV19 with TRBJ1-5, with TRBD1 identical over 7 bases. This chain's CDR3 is CASTRQGPSYGNQPQHF. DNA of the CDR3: TGTGCCAGTACCCGACAGGGCCCATCCTATGGCAATCAGCCCCAGCATTTT.